The 13 T cell receptor beta chains below come from one sample, sequenced in a study of cytomegalovirus exposure and HLA in healthy donors. Sequencing used immunoSEQ multiplex PCR; TCRdb keeps in-frame clones, though not all of them. Of 95,000 to 150,000 clones detected, roughly 95% appear once; the ten largest clones hold 1.5% to 2%. Specimen: PBMCs. Receptor source: a man between 18 and 29 years old in good health and CMV-seronegative.

The chain uses TRBV7-3 and TRBJ2-1; D perhaps matches TRBD1 (5 bases). Germline lookup yields CDR1 SGHTA and CDR2 FQGTGA. The V and J ends lost 5 bases and 6 bases respectively, with 11 bases between them. The CDR3 length is 13 residues. CDR3 amino acids: CASSPDSVNEQFF. CDR3 nucleotide sequence: TGTGCCAGCAGCCCAGACAGTGTCAATGAGCAGTTCTTC.

The rearrangement links TRBV6-5 to TRBJ2-7; 10 nucleotides line up with TRBD1. The CDR3 runs 15 residues. Germline V gene data show CDR1 as MNHEY and CDR2 as SVGAGI. V trimming: 0 bases; J trimming: 6 bases; junction bases outside the gene matches: 5. Written as DNA, the CDR3 is TGTGCCAGCAGTTACTCCGGGACAGGGGCCTCCGAGCAGTACTTC. Residues: CASSYSGTGASEQYF.

This clone was found once. This sequence joins TRBV9 and TRBJ2-5; D gene unclear. The J call could be wrong; TRBJ2-7 is a better fit for the DNA end. This CDR3 has 14 residues. Per germline, CDR1 SGDLS and CDR2 YYNGEE. For the CDR3, the DNA is TGTGCCAGCAGCGTAGGAGGCCACCCCTACGAGCAGTACTTC. Protein product: CASSVGGHPYEQYF.

The genes are TRBV7-9 and TRBJ1-2; D is ambiguous. Germline CDR1 SEHNR, CDR2 FQNEAQ (reference sequence). The CDR3 sequence is 14 residues long. The V gene lost 4 bases and the J gene lost 3 bases, with 12 bases spanning the gap. CDR3 sequence: CASSSGGSYYGYTF. CDR3 DNA sequence: TGTGCCAGCAGCTCAGGTGGCAGCTACTATGGCTACACCTTC.

CDR3 amino acids: CASSVGLAGGNTGELFF. The DNA for the CDR3 is TGCGCCAGCAGCGTGGGACTAGCGGGAGGGAACACCGGGGAGCTGTTTTTT. The V call is TRBV5-1, the J call TRBJ2-2; 15 bases are a match to TRBD2. The CDR3 covers 17 residues. The germline gives CDR1 SGHRS, CDR2 YFSETQ. V trimming: 4 bases; J trimming: 1 base; junction bases outside the gene matches: 2.

V usage is TRBV4-3 and J usage is TRBJ1-1; a weak D match, TRBD1 (6 bases). CDR1 LGHNA and CDR2 YSLEER come from the germline V gene. The CDR3 sequence is 15 residues long. Deletions cut 4 bases from V and 3 bases from J, with 15 bases between. DNA for the CDR3: TGCGCCAGCAGCCCGTGGGCAGGGGTCGACACTGAAGCTTTCTTT. Protein: CASSPWAGVDTEAFF.

The chain carries TRBV10-2 and TRBJ1-3; 8 bases line up with TRBD1. Germline CDR1 is WSHSY and CDR2 is SAAADI. The CDR3 is 14 residues long. Germline trimming cut 5 bases from V and 2 bases from J; bases unmatched to any gene: 2. CDR3 loop: CASSPGGAGNTIYF. For the CDR3, the DNA is TGCGCCAGCAGTCCAGGGGGCGCTGGAAACACCATATATTTT.

The V gene is TRBV9, the J gene TRBJ2-7, with TRBD2 matching over 10 bases. CDR1 and CDR2 from the germline V gene are SGDLS and YYNGEE. This CDR3 comprises 14 residues. The junction had 5 bases not matched to a gene; V was cut back by 3 bases and J by 5 bases. The CDR3 spells CASSAASGRDEQYF. The CDR3 DNA sequence: TGTGCCAGCAGCGCTGCTAGCGGGAGAGACGAGCAGTACTTC. Based on the CDR3 plus reference TRBV9 and TRBJ2-7, the full variable domain is DSGVTQTPKHLITATGQRVTLRCSPRSGDLSVYWYQQSLDQGLQFLIQYYNGEERAKGNILERFSAQQFPDLHSELNLSSLELGDSALYFCASSAASGRDEQYFGPGTRLTVT.

This chain uses TRBV13 with TRBJ2-7; the match to TRBD2 covers 7 bases. CDR1 is PRHDT and CDR2 is FYEKMQ in the germline V gene (reference sequence). The trim removed 5 bases at V and 1 base at J, leaving 2 bases unmatched. This CDR3 contains 13 residues. The chain's CDR3 is CASSAGVSYEQYF. Here the CDR3 DNA reads TGTGCCAGCAGCGCGGGAGTATCCTACGAGCAGTACTTC.

The chain carries TRBV4-1 and TRBJ2-7; D unresolved. This CDR3 has 14 residues. The germline V gene has CDR1 MGHRA and CDR2 YSYEKL. Trimming stripped 0 bases from V and 2 bases from J, with 8 bases between. The CDR3 protein is CASSQEVATYEQYF. DNA of the CDR3: TGCGCCAGCAGCCAAGAGGTAGCTACCTACGAGCAGTACTTC.

This sequence joins TRBV19 and TRBJ2-1; 8 nucleotides line up with TRBD2. The length of the CDR3 is 16 residues. CDR1 LNHDA and CDR2 SQIVND come from the germline V gene (reference sequence). With V trimmed by 3 bases and J by 7 bases, 11 bases remained unmatched. Here the CDR3 DNA reads TGTGCCAGTAGTATGTATCCGGGAGGGTCCGGGAATGAGCAGTTCTTC. This codes for CASSMYPGGSGNEQFF.

This clone was detected once. The genes are TRBV28 and TRBJ2-7, with a weak D call TRBD2 (5 bases). Deletions cut 7 bases from V and 1 base from J, with 17 bases between. CDR1 is MDHEN, CDR2 SYDVKM, per germline. The CDR3 is 15 amino acids. The CDR3 bases are TGTGCCAGCACCAATGTCGGGAATAGGTCCTACGAGCAGTACTTC. It is translated as CASTNVGNRSYEQYF.

V usage is TRBV7-8 and J usage is TRBJ2-5, with 8 bases aligning to TRBD2. V dropped 5 bases and J dropped 5; count of bases not matched to a gene: 10. Germline V gene data show CDR1 as SGHVS and CDR2 as FQNEAQ. CDR3 length: 15 amino acids. CDR3 DNA: TGTGCCAGCAGCCCGCGGGGGGCTCCGGGGGAGACCCAGTACTTC. Amino acid sequence: CASSPRGAPGETQYF.